This T cell receptor beta chain is drawn from a study of blood T cell repertoires in COVID-19. For the study at large: Samples representing acute and convalescent COVID-19 were sourced from the United States, Italy and Spain.

The CDR3 is made up of 10 amino acids. Produced via immunoSEQ multiplex PCR; TCRdb's table is partial and in-frame only. The repertoire holds some 120,000 clones, with almost 80% as singletons. The receptor was isolated from a human donor in a cohort sampled during active COVID-19. The chain has TRBV7-5 and TRBJ2-7; the D call of TRBD1 is as the table states it, not checked on the DNA. TRBV7-5 is listed as a pseudogene. Sequencing used peripheral blood. The CDR3 sequence is CARNTYEQYF. The CDR3 coding sequence is TGTGCCAGAAACACCTACGAGCAGTACTTC.